This T cell receptor (beta chain) was profiled in a study of T cell changes during pregnancy in multiple sclerosis. Generated by immunoSEQ multiplex PCR, the TCRdb table keeps only in-frame clones and is missing some. The table shows 50,000 to 65,000 clones, with approximately 91% occurring only once. Germline CDR1 and CDR2: SGHDT and YYEEEE. This CDR3 is 18 amino acids long. With V trimmed by 2 bases and J by 6 bases, 12 bases remained unmatched. This clone was seen at least ten times. This chain joins TRBV5-6 and TRBJ2-1; 12 bases map to TRBD2. This clonotype was obtained from a female donor with multiple sclerosis, enrolled in a pregnancy study. The starting material was peripheral blood, obtained in the first trimester of pregnancy. Here the CDR3 reads CASSLGTSGYRKGNEQFF. CDR3 DNA: TGTGCCAGCAGCTTAGGGACTAGCGGGTACCGTAAGGGCAATGAGCAGTTCTTC.